This is a list of T cell receptor beta chains from one sample in a study of blood T cell repertoires in COVID-19. This table comes from immunoSEQ multiplex PCR, and its TCRdb copy is limited to in-frame clones, with some not included. The repertoire holds over 250,000 clones, with about 88% as singletons. Sequencing used peripheral blood. These receptors all come from a woman aged 70-85 years with COVID-19, enrolled during active disease. Each CDR3 is given with its conserved first and last residue. Each record gives: clone size, V gene, CDR3 length, CDR3 protein. Clone size, where shown, is once, few, many, or a class for clones that have expanded.

>-|TRBV19|15
CASSIIGASNQPQHF
>-|TRBV7-8|11
CASSLWSEQYF
>-|TRBV3-1/TRBV3-2|17
CASSQGTSGSSYNEQFF
>-|TRBV11-1|11
CASSQGDTQYF
>-|TRBV10-1|16
CASSGGGVGQGTEAFF
>-|TRBV30|15
CAWSVTSGGNYEQYF
>-|TRBV7-2|14
CASSATSGGETQYF
>-|TRBV27|14
CASSLLTGNTEAFF
>-|TRBV9|17
CASSGLLGGGGSNEQFF
>-|TRBV28|14
CASSYDRVPYEQYF
>once|TRBV19|15
CASSIDSSYNSPLHF
>-|TRBV6-5|14
CASRKGTGNQPQHF
>-|TRBV29-1|14
CSVLLVEVQETQYF
>-|TRBV7-6|12
CASSPAQGEQYF
>-|TRBV7-8|15
CASSWKSGGGYEQYF
>-|TRBV2|15
CASSEMGHGDQPQHF
>once|TRBV27|15
CASRTSGLAYNEQFF
>-|TRBV6-2/TRBV6-3|12
CASSRGDSPLHF
>-|TRBV7-9|16
CASSSNRDRSYNEQFF
>-|TRBV2|14
CASRRDRVYTEAFF
>-|TRBV28|12
CASSHTPYEQYF
>-|TRBV19|16
CASSVIAGNANTEAFF
>-|TRBV4-3|16
CASSQGQGDGTGELFF
>once|TRBV24-1|11
CATSGGIGYTF